Each of the 26 T cell receptor beta chains below was sequenced from the same sample in a study of cytomegalovirus exposure and HLA in healthy donors. With 60 Vbeta and 13 Jbeta primers, the PCR was carried out. Data came from immunoSEQ multiplex PCR; TCRdb stores just in-frame clones and leaves some out. The sample contains around 70,000 clones, 60% to 80% of which appear only once. The sequencing input was PBMCs. These receptors came from a man younger than 40 in good health and CMV-seronegative.

The chain joins TRBV4-2 to TRBJ1-2, with 9 bases matching TRBD1. Germline assignment: CDR1 LGHNA and CDR2 YNFKEQ. V lost 4 bases to trimming and J lost 0 bases; unmatched junction nucleotides: 6. The CDR3 is made up of 16 amino acids. DNA for the CDR3: TGTGCCAGCAGCCGAGCAGACAGGGGGACTAACTATGGCTACACCTTC. It encodes CASSRADRGTNYGYTF.

This chain's CDR3 is CASSDTGQPQHF. CDR3 in DNA: TGTGCCAGTAGTGATACAGGGCAGCCCCAGCATTTT. The chain couples TRBV19 to TRBJ1-5, with D perhaps matching TRBD1 (6 bases). Trimming stripped 5 bases from V and 7 bases from J, with 9 bases between. Germline CDR1 is LNHDA and CDR2 is SQIVND (reference sequence). CDR3 size: 12 residues.

This sequence joins TRBV30 and TRBJ2-7; tentatively, D is TRBD2 (5 bases). V lost 3 bases and J lost 1, with 13 bases in between. CDR3 length equals 14 residues. The V gene's germline CDR1 is GTSNPN and CDR2 SVGIG (reference sequence). CDR3 in DNA: TGTGCCTGGAGCCCCTCTCCGGGGTCCTACGAGCAGTACTTC. Its translation is CAWSPSPGSYEQYF.

This sequence joins TRBV6-5 and TRBJ1-1; TRBD1 aligns across 8 bases. The CDR3 totals 13 residues. Germline CDR1 and CDR2: MNHEY and SVGAGI. V gave up 5 bases and J gave up 5 bases; unmatched junction bases: 4. DNA for the CDR3: TGTGCCAGCAGTAACAGGGGGATAACTGAAGCTTTCTTT. Amino acids: CASSNRGITEAFF.

To note about this clone: Other DNA variants within this sample encode the same CDR3. The gene calls are TRBV5-1 and TRBJ2-3, with TRBD1 matching over 7 bases. The CDR3 has 14 residues. V gave up 5 bases and J gave up 2 bases; unmatched junction bases: 5. Germline CDR1 is SGHRS and CDR2 is YFSETQ. This CDR3 is CASSLGQATDTQYF. DNA of the CDR3: TGCGCCAGCAGTTTAGGACAGGCCACAGATACGCAGTATTTT.

V usage is TRBV13 and J usage is TRBJ2-6; D perhaps matches TRBD2 (6 bases). The CDR3 extends over 17 amino acids. V dropped 5 bases and J dropped 3 bases, with 17 bases sitting between them. The germline CDR1 and CDR2 sequences are PRHDT and FYEKMQ (reference sequence). The CDR3 coding sequence is TGTGCCAGCAGCCCCCCGGCGGGGCATGATGGGGCCAACGTCCTGACTTTC. Its protein is CASSPPAGHDGANVLTF.

The V gene is TRBV4-1, the J gene TRBJ1-5; 7 nucleotides agree with TRBD1. Germline V gene lookup returns CDR1 MGHRA and CDR2 YSYEKL. J was trimmed by 3 bases and V by 1 base; bases with no gene match: 6. The CDR3 covers 16 residues. CDR3 sequence reads: CASSQVPGGDNQPQHF. CDR3 sequence (DNA): TGCGCCAGCAGCCAAGTTCCAGGGGGAGACAATCAGCCCCAGCATTTT.

The table lists this clone with a few counts. J is TRBJ2-7 and V is TRBV6-1; 11 positions match TRBD2. This CDR3 is built from 16 residues. V lost 2 bases and J lost 2; bases outside the gene matches: 5. Germline V gene lookup returns CDR1 MNHNS and CDR2 SASEGT. The CDR3 nucleotides are TGTGCCAGCAGTGAATTGGCTAGCGGGGGGACCTACGAGCAGTACTTC. The encoded protein is CASSELASGGTYEQYF.

The chain uses TRBV7-9 and TRBJ1-4, with D possibly being TRBD1 (5 bases). Trimming stripped 2 bases from V and 4 bases from J, with 8 bases between. The CDR3 has 14 amino acids. CDR1 SEHNR and CDR2 FQNEAQ come from the germline V gene (reference sequence). This CDR3 is CASSLQGSNEKLFF. CDR3 DNA: TGTGCCAGCAGCTTACAGGGAAGTAATGAAAAACTGTTTTTT.

This clone was counted only a few times. The chain combines TRBV6-5 with TRBJ1-2, with D possibly being TRBD1 (5 bases). Trimming pared 10 bases from V and 8 bases from J, leaving 14 bases between. The CDR3 extends over 11 amino acids. In germline, CDR1 is MNHEY, CDR2 SVGAGI. The CDR3 region has the DNA TGTGCCACCTGGGGACTTCAGGGCTACACCTTC. The encoded protein is CATWGLQGYTF.

This clone showed up just a few times. This chain links TRBV25-1 with TRBJ1-1; D ambiguous. This CDR3 has 13 amino acids. V lost 4 bases to trimming and J lost 7 bases, with 13 bases between them. CDR1 is MGHDK, CDR2 SYGVNS, per germline. DNA of the CDR3: TGTGCCAGCAGTGGCGAGGACTGGGTTGAAGCTTTCTTT. This gives the protein CASSGEDWVEAFF.

This clone was recorded a few times. The chain uses TRBV13 and TRBJ2-3, with a tentative D call TRBD1 (6 bases). Per germline, CDR1 PRHDT and CDR2 FYEKMQ (reference sequence). With 5 bases removed from V and 2 bases from J, the gap between germline ends came to 11 bases. The CDR3 sequence is 14 residues long. CDR3 nucleotide sequence: TGTGCCAGCAGCAACCGGGACAACACAGATACGCAGTATTTT. Amino acid sequence: CASSNRDNTDTQYF.

This chain joins TRBV2 and TRBJ2-7, with a possible D match to TRBD1 (5 bases). Trimming shortened V by 7 bases and J by 5 bases, and 18 bases separated the two germline ends. The CDR3 runs to 14 residues. Germline V gene data show CDR1 as SNHLY and CDR2 as FYNNEI. The CDR3 loop reads CASNQPTGTHEQYF. The CDR3 coding sequence is TGTGCCAGCAACCAGCCCACAGGTACCCACGAGCAGTACTTC.

The rearrangement uses TRBV4-1 and TRBJ1-2; 7 nucleotides match TRBD1. The CDR3 length is 15 residues. CDR1 MGHRA and CDR2 YSYEKL come from the germline V gene. V was pared by 1 base and J by 2 bases, with 4 bases of the junction left unmatched. The CDR3 here is CASSQVTTGNYGYTF. The CDR3 DNA reads TGCGCCAGCAGCCAAGTGACGACAGGGAACTATGGCTACACCTTC.

The V call is TRBV6-1, the J call TRBJ2-7; the match to TRBD2 covers 10 bases. Germline V gene sequence: CDR1 MNHNS, CDR2 SASEGT. The CDR3 has 15 amino acids. J gave up 2 bases and V 6 bases, and 7 bases lay outside the gene matches. The CDR3 loop reads CASSDNSGGPYEQYF. The CDR3 DNA reads as TGTGCCAGCAGCGATAATAGCGGGGGGCCCTACGAGCAGTACTTC.

The rearrangement joins TRBV7-2 to TRBJ2-7; possible D gene TRBD1, 5 bases. With 4 bases removed from V and 0 bases from J, the gap between germline ends came to 16 bases. This CDR3 is built from 16 residues. CDR1 and CDR2 (germline): SGHTA, FQGNSA. CDR3 sequence: CASSSPQTASSYEQYF. CDR3 sequence (DNA): TGTGCCAGCAGCTCCCCCCAGACAGCTAGCTCCTACGAGCAGTACTTC.

This clone was detected once. The CDR3 here is CASSLSQGKTDTQYF. The CDR3 DNA sequence: TGTGCCAGCAGCTTAAGTCAGGGGAAAACAGATACGCAGTATTTT. The genes are TRBV7-6 and TRBJ2-3, with a weak D call TRBD1 (6 bases). CDR1 SGHVS and CDR2 FNYEAQ come from the germline V gene. CDR3 length: 15 residues. V shed 2 bases and J shed 3 bases, with 12 bases lying between them.

V is TRBV5-4 and J is TRBJ2-2; the match to TRBD2 covers 15 bases. Trimming removed 4 bases from V and 5 bases from J; junction bases left unmatched: 6. The CDR3 has 17 amino acids. CDR1 is SGHNT and CDR2 is YYREEE in the germline V gene (reference sequence). The CDR3 spells CASSPGTSGGRTGELFF. The CDR3, as DNA: TGTGCCAGCAGCCCTGGGACTAGCGGGGGGAGGACCGGGGAGCTGTTTTTT.

The chain links TRBV19 to TRBJ1-1; no clear D gene. Germline V gene lookup returns CDR1 LNHDA and CDR2 SQIVND (reference sequence). The CDR3 extends over 12 amino acids. Trimming took 0 bases from V and 5 from J, leaving 4 bases between them. CDR3 sequence: CASSIDQTEAFF. CDR3 DNA sequence: TGTGCCAGTAGTATAGATCAGACTGAAGCTTTCTTT.

The chain combines TRBV2 with TRBJ1-2; D may be TRBD1 (5 bases). Per the germline V gene, CDR1 is SNHLY and CDR2 is FYNNEI. V lost 0 bases to trimming and J lost 4 bases, with 9 bases between them. The CDR3 is 14 amino acids. The CDR3, as DNA: TGTGCCAGCAGTGAAGCGCAGGGCCCCTATGGCTACACCTTC. Its protein is CASSEAQGPYGYTF. The full variable domain, in which reference TRBV2 and TRBJ1-2 provide the parts outside the CDR3, is EPEVTQTPSHQVTQMGQEVILRCVPISNHLYFYWYRQILGQKVEFLVSFYNNEISEKSEIFDDQFSVERPDGSNFTLKIRSTKLEDSAMYFCASSEAQGPYGYTFGSGTRLTVV.

The chain combines TRBV5-1 with TRBJ1-2; 10 bases line up with TRBD1. Germline-derived CDR1 and CDR2 are SGHRS and YFSETQ. The CDR3 sequence is 14 residues long. The ends lost 0 bases at V and 6 bases at J; junction bases unmatched: 2. The CDR3 is CASSLEGTGDGYTF. The CDR3 DNA follows: TGCGCCAGCAGCTTGGAAGGGACAGGGGATGGCTACACCTTC.

This clone was picked up a small number of times. V gene TRBV4-1 combines with J gene TRBJ2-7; 7 bases fit TRBD2. The CDR3 runs 16 residues. With 3 bases clipped from V and 2 bases from J, the junction kept 10 bases outside the gene matches. From germline, CDR1 is MGHRA and CDR2 YSYEKL. The DNA for the CDR3 is TGCGCCAGCAGCCACCTCCCCGGGACTACTGCCTACGAGCAGTACTTC. Translation: CASSHLPGTTAYEQYF.

The genes are TRBV7-9 and TRBJ1-1, with D tentatively TRBD1 (5 bases). Between the trimmed V and J ends, which lost 4 bases and 1 base, there was a span of 13 bases. CDR1 and CDR2 (germline): SEHNR, FQNEAQ (reference sequence). This CDR3 contains 15 residues. CDR3 in DNA: TGTGCCAGCAGCTCGGACGGAAGGGGGAACACTGAAGCTTTCTTT. Protein sequence: CASSSDGRGNTEAFF.

The chain carries TRBV29-1 and TRBJ2-2, with 7 bases lining up with TRBD2. The CDR3 has 14 amino acids. Unmatched junction bases numbered 6, after V lost 6 bases and J lost 2 bases. Per germline, CDR1 SQVTM and CDR2 ANQGSEA. The CDR3 nucleotides are TGCAGCGTCCTAAGCGGGGCCAACACCGGGGAGCTGTTTTTT. This encodes CSVLSGANTGELFF.

V and J are TRBV4-2 and TRBJ2-4; D uncertain. The CDR3 extends over 16 amino acids. Germline values: CDR1 LGHNA, CDR2 YNFKEQ. V was clipped by 0 bases and J by 0 bases, with 9 bases between them. The CDR3 bases are TGTGCCAGCAGCCAAGATGTGAGAGTAGCCAAAAACATTCAGTACTTC. This encodes CASSQDVRVAKNIQYF.

This clone was recorded a few times. The chain has TRBV5-1 and TRBJ2-7, with TRBD1 matching over 10 bases. Germline trimming cut 7 bases from V and 2 bases from J; bases unmatched to any gene: 0. CDR1 and CDR2 from the germline V gene are SGHRS and YFSETQ. The CDR3 is 12 residues long. CDR3 coding DNA: TGCGCCAGCGGGACAGGGGCCTACGAGCAGTACTTC. Translating gives CASGTGAYEQYF.